Shown below are 2 T cell receptor beta chains from a single sample sequenced in a study of graft-versus-host responses after intestinal transplantation. TCRdb's table, derived via immunoSEQ multiplex PCR, lists solely in-frame clones and lacks some. The sample includes 75,000 to 100,000 clones, about 90% of them seen just once. Their recognized antigens are unknown. Sequenced material: unstimulated CD4+ T cells sorted from spleen or lymph node cells, taken before intestinal transplant. Receptor source: a human donor who received an intestinal transplant.

The rearrangement uses TRBV25-1 and TRBJ2-3; 8 bases match TRBD1. Germline loops: CDR1 MGHDK, CDR2 SYGVNS. This CDR3 is built from 17 residues. The V and J ends lost 4 bases and 8 bases, in that order; junction bases with no gene match: 17. CDR3 nucleotide sequence: TGTGCCAGCAGTGGGGGGAGACAGGGGACCCTACAGGGTACGCAGTATTTT. Encoded protein: CASSGGRQGTLQGTQYF.

The genes are TRBV9 and TRBJ2-1; D perhaps matches TRBD1 (6 bases). Trimming pared 3 bases from V and 7 bases from J, leaving 14 bases between. This CDR3 comprises 14 residues. Germline-derived CDR1 and CDR2 are SGDLS and YYNGEE. The CDR3 sequence: CASSGSTGPNEQFF. In DNA, the CDR3 is TGTGCCAGCAGCGGATCGACAGGCCCAAATGAGCAGTTCTTC.